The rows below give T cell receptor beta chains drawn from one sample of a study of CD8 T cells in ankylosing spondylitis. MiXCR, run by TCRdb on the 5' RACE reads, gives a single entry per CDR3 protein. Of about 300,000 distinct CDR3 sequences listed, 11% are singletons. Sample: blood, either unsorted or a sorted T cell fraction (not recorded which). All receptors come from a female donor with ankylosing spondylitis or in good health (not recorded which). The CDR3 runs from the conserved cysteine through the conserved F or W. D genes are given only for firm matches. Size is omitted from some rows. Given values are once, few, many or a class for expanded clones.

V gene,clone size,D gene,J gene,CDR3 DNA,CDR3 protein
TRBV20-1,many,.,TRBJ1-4,TGCAGTGCTAGAGATCGTGGAACTAATGAAAAACTGTTTTTT,CSARDRGTNEKLFF
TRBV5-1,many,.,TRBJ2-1,TGCGCCAGCAGCTTTGAGGAGGTATCCTACAATGAGCAGTTCTTC,CASSFEEVSYNEQFF
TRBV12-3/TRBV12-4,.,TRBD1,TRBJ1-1,TGTGCCAGCACGGGGACAGGGAGCACTGAAGCTTTCTTT,CASTGTGSTEAFF
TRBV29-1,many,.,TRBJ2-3,TGCAGCGGTGTGGAGGATGGCACAGATACGCAGTATTTT,CSGVEDGTDTQYF
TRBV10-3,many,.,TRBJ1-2,TGTGCCATCAGCGAGGACGGGACGGACTATGGCTACACCTTC,CAISEDGTDYGYTF
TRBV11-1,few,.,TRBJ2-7,TGTGCCAGCAGCTTAGTCGCCCCCCGGGACGAGCAGTACTTC,CASSLVAPRDEQYF
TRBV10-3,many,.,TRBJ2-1,TGTGCCATCACATCTAGCGACTCCTACAATGAGCAGTTCTTC,CAITSSDSYNEQFF
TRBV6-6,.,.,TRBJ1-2,TGTGCCAGCAGTTTCCCCGACGGTGGCTACACCTTC,CASSFPDGGYTF
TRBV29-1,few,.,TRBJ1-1,TGCAGCGTTCAGGCCGGAGTGAACACTGAAGCTTTCTTT,CSVQAGVNTEAFF
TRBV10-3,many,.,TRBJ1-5,TGTGCCATCAGTGAGTCTACAGGGAGAGTGGTTTGGGGCAATCAGCCCCAGCATTTT,CAISESTGRVVWGNQPQHF
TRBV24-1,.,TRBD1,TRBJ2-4,TGTGCCACCAGTGACGGCAGGGGGAAGGCCAAAAACATTCAGTACTTC,CATSDGRGKAKNIQYF
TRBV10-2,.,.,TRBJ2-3,TGCGCCAGCAGTGAGTCGATGGCAGCAGATACGCAGTATTTT,CASSESMAADTQYF
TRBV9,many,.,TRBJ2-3,TGTGCCAGCAGCGTAGTTGGGGTGTCGACAGATACGCAGTATTTT,CASSVVGVSTDTQYF
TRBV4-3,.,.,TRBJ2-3,TGCGCCAGCAGCCAACTTACTGGCGATACGCAGTATTTT,CASSQLTGDTQYF